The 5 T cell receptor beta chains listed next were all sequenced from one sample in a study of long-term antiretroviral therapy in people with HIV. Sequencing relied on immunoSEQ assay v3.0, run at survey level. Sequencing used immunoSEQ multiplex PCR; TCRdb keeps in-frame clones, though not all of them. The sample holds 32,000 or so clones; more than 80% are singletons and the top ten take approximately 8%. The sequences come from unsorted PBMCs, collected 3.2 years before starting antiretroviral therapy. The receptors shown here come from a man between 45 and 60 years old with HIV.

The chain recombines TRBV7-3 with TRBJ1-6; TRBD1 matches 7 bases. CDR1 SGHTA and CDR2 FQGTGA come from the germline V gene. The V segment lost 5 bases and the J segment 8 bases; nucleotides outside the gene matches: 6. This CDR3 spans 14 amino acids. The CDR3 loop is CASSLTGQDSPLHF. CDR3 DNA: TGTGCCAGCAGCCTGACAGGGCAAGATTCACCCCTCCACTTT.

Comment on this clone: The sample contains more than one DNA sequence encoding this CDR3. The CDR3 DNA reads as TGTGCCAGCAGCCCCGGGGGGGGTAGCAATCAGCCCCAGCATTTT. Amino acid sequence: CASSPGGGSNQPQHF. The chain employs TRBV9 and TRBJ1-5; D perhaps matches TRBD1 (5 bases). V was cut by 4 bases and J by 0 bases, with 11 bases left in between. The CDR3 has 15 amino acids. Germline CDR1 is SGDLS and CDR2 is YYNGEE. Looking up the rest from reference TRBV9 and TRBJ1-5 gives the full variable domain: DSGVTQTPKHLITATGQRVTLRCSPRSGDLSVYWYQQSLDQGLQFLIQYYNGEERAKGNILERFSAQQFPDLHSELNLSSLELGDSALYFCASSPGGGSNQPQHFGDGTRLSIL.

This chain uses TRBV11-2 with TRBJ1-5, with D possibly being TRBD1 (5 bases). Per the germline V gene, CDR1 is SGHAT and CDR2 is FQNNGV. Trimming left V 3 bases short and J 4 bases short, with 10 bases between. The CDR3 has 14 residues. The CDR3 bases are TGTGCCAGCAGCTTGGGGTCAGGGAATCAGCCCCAGCATTTT. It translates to CASSLGSGNQPQHF.

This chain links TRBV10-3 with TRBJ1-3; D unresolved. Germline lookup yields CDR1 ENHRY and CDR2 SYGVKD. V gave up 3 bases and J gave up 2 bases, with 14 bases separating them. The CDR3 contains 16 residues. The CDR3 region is CAISDPTRGPGNTIYF. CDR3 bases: TGTGCCATCAGTGATCCGACTAGAGGGCCTGGAAACACCATATATTTT.

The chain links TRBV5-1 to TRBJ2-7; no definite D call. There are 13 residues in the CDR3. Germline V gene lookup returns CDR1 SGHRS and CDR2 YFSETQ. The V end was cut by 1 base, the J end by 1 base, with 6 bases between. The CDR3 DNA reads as TGCGCCAGCAGCTTGTCCCTTTCCTACGAGCAGTACTTC. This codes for CASSLSLSYEQYF.